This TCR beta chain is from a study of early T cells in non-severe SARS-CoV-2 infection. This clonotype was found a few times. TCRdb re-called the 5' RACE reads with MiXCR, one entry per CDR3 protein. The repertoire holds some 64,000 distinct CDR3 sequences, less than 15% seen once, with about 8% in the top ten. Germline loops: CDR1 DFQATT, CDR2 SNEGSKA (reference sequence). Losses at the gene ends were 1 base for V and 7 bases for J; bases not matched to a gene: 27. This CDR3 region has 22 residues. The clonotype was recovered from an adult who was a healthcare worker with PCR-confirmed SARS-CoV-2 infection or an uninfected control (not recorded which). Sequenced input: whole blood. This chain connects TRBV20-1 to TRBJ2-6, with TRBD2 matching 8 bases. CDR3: CSARGLSGKPGLGGKDANVLTF. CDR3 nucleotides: TGCAGTGCTAGAGGCCTGTCTGGGAAACCGGGACTAGGGGGAAAGGATGCCAACGTCCTGACTTTC.